This T cell receptor (beta chain) derives from a study of shared clonotypes between healthy human individuals. Data came from immunoSEQ multiplex PCR; TCRdb stores just in-frame clones and leaves some out. There are under 600,000 clones in the sample; almost 97% occur only once, and about 0.057% lies in the top ten. Sequencing was done on a sample of naive CD4+ T cells sorted from blood. The subset: CD45RA+ positively selected. This sequence was found in a woman in her twenties or thirties in good health.

The CDR3 sequence is CASSTPDIRRAKNIQYF. CDR3 bases: TGTGCCAGTAGTACCCCGGACATTCGAAGAGCCAAAAACATTCAGTACTTC. The chain uses TRBV19 and TRBJ2-4, with a possible D match to TRBD1 (5 bases). Trimming cost V 4 bases and J 0 bases, with 16 bases left between them. This CDR3 has 17 residues. Germline CDR1 LNHDA, CDR2 SQIVND (reference sequence). Drawing the rest from reference TRBV19 and TRBJ2-4, the complete variable domain is DGGITQSPKYLFRKEGQNVTLSCEQNLNHDAMYWYRQDPGQGLRLIYYSQIVNDFQKGDIAEGYSVSREKKESFPLTVTSAQKNPTAFYLCASSTPDIRRAKNIQYFGAGTRLSVL.